This entry lists 23 T cell receptor beta chains sequenced from one sample in a study of blood T cell repertoires in COVID-19. Data came from immunoSEQ multiplex PCR; TCRdb stores just in-frame clones and leaves some out. The data contain approximately 220,000 clones, 83% of them singletons. The sample taken for sequencing was peripheral blood. These receptor sequences come from a woman aged 40 to 50 with active or convalescent COVID-19.

This CDR3 reads CASSQDRLVAADTQYF. The CDR3 DNA reads as TGCGCCAGCAGCCAAGATAGGCTAGTGGCAGCAGATACGCAGTATTTT. The rearrangement uses TRBV4-3 and TRBJ2-3; no clear D gene. CDR1 and CDR2 from the germline V gene are LGHNA and YSLEER. The CDR3 totals 16 residues. Trimming took 0 bases from V and 4 from J, leaving 14 bases between them.

This chain uses TRBV27 with TRBJ2-1; 10 bases match TRBD2. Germline assignment: CDR1 MNHEY and CDR2 SMNVEV (reference sequence). Germline trimming cut 5 bases from V and 10 bases from J; bases unmatched to any gene: 14. The CDR3 sequence is 16 residues long. In DNA form, the CDR3 reads TGTGCCAGCAGTCCCTTAGGACTAGCGGTGACGCCAGAGCAGTTCTTC. Translating gives CASSPLGLAVTPEQFF.

This clone was found once. The chain employs TRBV6-6 and TRBJ1-3; D is unresolved. The V end was cut by 5 bases, the J end by 1 base, with 9 bases between. This CDR3 is built from 14 residues. Germline CDR1 reads MNHNY; CDR2 reads SVGAGI (reference sequence). DNA for the CDR3: TGTGCCAGCAGTCGTGGTACTTCTGGAAACACCATATATTTT. This encodes CASSRGTSGNTIYF.

The J gene is TRBJ2-3, the V gene TRBV9; TRBD1 matches 9 bases. CDR1 SGDLS and CDR2 YYNGEE come from the germline V gene. V shed 0 bases, J shed 5 bases, and the junction held 7 bases outside the gene matches. This CDR3 comprises 16 residues. The DNA for the CDR3 is TGTGCCAGCAGCGTAGTATGGGGACAGGGCGGAGATACGCAGTATTTT. Protein sequence: CASSVVWGQGGDTQYF.

The CDR3 here is CASSPAGVQPQHF. CDR3 DNA: TGTGCCAGTAGCCCCGCGGGGGTTCAGCCCCAGCATTTT. This rearrangement joins TRBV19 to TRBJ1-5, with D possibly TRBD1 on 5 matching bases. V dropped 6 bases and J dropped 6 bases, with 12 bases sitting between them. The CDR3 contains 13 residues. Per the germline V gene, CDR1 is LNHDA and CDR2 is SQIVND (reference sequence).

This chain uses TRBV19 with TRBJ2-2; a possible D gene is TRBD2 (6 bases). V lost 6 bases, J lost 2 bases, and 10 bases lay in between. This CDR3 is built from 14 residues. In germline, CDR1 is LNHDA, CDR2 SQIVND (reference sequence). Here the CDR3 DNA reads TGTGCCAGTAGACTGCGGGATAACACCGGGGAGCTGTTTTTT. It is translated as CASRLRDNTGELFF.

The gene calls are TRBV3-1 (or the pseudogene TRBV3-2) and TRBJ2-2, with D uncertain. The germline CDR1 and CDR2 sequences are LGHDT and YNNKEL (reference sequence). This CDR3 has 15 amino acids. The V gene lost 4 bases and the J gene lost 0 bases, with 9 bases spanning the gap. This CDR3 reads CASSPTPTNTGELFF. The CDR3 DNA sequence: TGTGCCAGCAGCCCCACACCCACGAACACCGGGGAGCTGTTTTTT.

This chain uses TRBV30 with TRBJ2-1, with 8 bases matching TRBD2. The trim removed 3 bases at V and 1 base at J, leaving 11 bases unmatched. The CDR3 is 17 amino acids. Germline V gives CDR1 GTSNPN, CDR2 SVGIG (reference sequence). CDR3 sequence (DNA): TGTGCCTGGAGCAAGTTTCCGGGAGGGGTTTCCTACAATGAGCAGTTCTTC. This codes for CAWSKFPGGVSYNEQFF.

This chain uses TRBV5-1 with TRBJ2-1; no reliable D call. Trimming cost V 5 bases and J 0 bases, with 15 bases left between them. The V gene's germline CDR1 is SGHRS and CDR2 YFSETQ. There are 16 residues in the CDR3. The CDR3 is CASSIGAASSYNEQFF. In nucleotides, the CDR3 is TGCGCCAGCAGTATTGGCGCGGCGAGCTCCTACAATGAGCAGTTCTTC.

This chain connects TRBV30 to TRBJ2-7; D may be TRBD1 (6 bases). Germline V lookup: CDR1 GTSNPN, CDR2 SVGIG (reference sequence). V shed 2 bases and J shed 1 base, with 9 bases lying between them. The CDR3 covers 13 residues. The CDR3 spells CAWSQGQSYEQYF. The CDR3 DNA is TGTGCCTGGAGTCAGGGGCAATCCTACGAGCAGTACTTC.

The chain recombines TRBV20-1 with TRBJ1-1; 7 positions match TRBD1. V was clipped by 6 bases and J by 9 bases; unmatched bases: 7. The CDR3 length is 11 residues. Germline CDR1 and CDR2: DFQATT and SNEGSKA (reference sequence). The CDR3 protein is CSAPAGQKAFF. CDR3 DNA: TGCAGTGCCCCTGCGGGACAGAAAGCTTTCTTT.

The genes are TRBV11-3 and TRBJ1-4, with D unresolved. CDR3 length: 15 amino acids. The V gene lost 1 base and the J gene lost 0 bases, with 6 bases spanning the gap. CDR1 and CDR2 from the germline V gene are SGHNT and YENEEA. The CDR3: CASSLGGTTNEKLFF. The CDR3 DNA reads TGTGCCAGCAGCTTAGGCGGGACAACTAATGAAAAACTGTTTTTT.

The CDR3 coding sequence is TGTGCCAGCTGGACAGGATTTTACACTGAAGCTTTCTTT. This gives the protein CASWTGFYTEAFF. The chain uses TRBV12-3 or TRBV12-4 and TRBJ1-1; 7 bases map to TRBD1. V was clipped by 8 bases and J by 3 bases; unmatched bases: 6. There are 13 residues in the CDR3.

The chain combines TRBV7-2 with TRBJ2-1; 11 bases line up with TRBD1. The CDR3 length is 15 residues. Germline V gene data show CDR1 as SGHTA and CDR2 as FQGNSA. J gave up 8 bases and V 5 bases, and 8 bases lay outside the gene matches. In nucleotides, the CDR3 is TGTGCCAGCAGCCCCCGGACAGGGGGCCGCGATGAGCAGTTCTTC. Protein: CASSPRTGGRDEQFF.

The J gene is TRBJ2-3, the V gene TRBV13; D unresolved. V was pared by 5 bases and J by 7 bases, with 16 bases between. The CDR3 length is 14 residues. Germline CDR1 is PRHDT and CDR2 is FYEKMQ (reference sequence). Written as DNA, the CDR3 is TGTGCCAGCAGCCAGTCCCAGATTGATTATACGCAGTATTTT. This gives the protein CASSQSQIDYTQYF.

The chain carries TRBV28 and TRBJ1-4; D unresolved. Germline V CDR1 and CDR2: MDHEN, SYDVKM. V was cut by 5 bases and J by 0 bases, with 16 bases left in between. This CDR3 has 17 amino acids. The CDR3 reads CASSTLGSPATNEKLFF. The CDR3 DNA sequence: TGTGCCAGCAGTACCCTGGGCAGTCCTGCAACTAATGAAAAACTGTTTTTT.

This clone was detected only a few times. V gene TRBV6-5 combines with J gene TRBJ1-4, with TRBD1 as a possible D gene (6 bases). Germline-derived CDR1 and CDR2 are MNHEY and SVGAGI. The V gene lost 0 bases and the J gene lost 8 bases, with 16 bases spanning the gap. The CDR3 is 16 residues long. CDR3 sequence: CASSYSPTGPGEKLFF. CDR3 DNA sequence: TGTGCCAGCAGTTACTCACCTACAGGGCCAGGAGAAAAACTGTTTTTT.

The J gene is TRBJ2-5, the V gene TRBV2; D might be TRBD1 (5 bases). Trimming pared 3 bases from V and 4 bases from J, leaving 18 bases between. Per the germline V gene, CDR1 is SNHLY and CDR2 is FYNNEI. CDR3 length: 16 amino acids. Here the CDR3 reads CASSEPKQGGGETQYF. In nucleotides, the CDR3 is TGTGCCAGCAGTGAGCCTAAGCAGGGTGGCGGAGAGACCCAGTACTTC.

V and J are TRBV5-1 and TRBJ1-3; 11 bases are a match to TRBD1. The V gene end was trimmed by 0 bases and the J gene end by 0 bases; junction bases not matched to a gene: 11. In germline, CDR1 is SGHRS, CDR2 YFSETQ. The CDR3 sequence is 20 residues long. This chain's CDR3 is CASSLAGTGGLLSSGNTIYF. CDR3 in DNA: TGCGCCAGCAGCTTGGCCGGGACAGGGGGACTTCTGAGCTCTGGAAACACCATATATTTT.

The V and J genes are TRBV27 and TRBJ2-2; the match to TRBD1 covers 7 bases. This CDR3 is 16 amino acids long. Trimming cost V 4 bases and J 0 bases; bases outside gene matches: 5. The germline gives CDR1 MNHEY, CDR2 SMNVEV (reference sequence). CDR3 sequence reads: CASSSYGQANTGELFF. The CDR3, as DNA: TGTGCCAGCAGTTCCTATGGACAGGCGAACACCGGGGAGCTGTTTTTT.

The chain recombines TRBV9 with TRBJ2-3; 10 nucleotides match TRBD2. The CDR3 has 16 amino acids. Germline CDR1 and CDR2: SGDLS and YYNGEE. V was pared by 4 bases and J by 2 bases, with 7 bases of the junction left unmatched. The CDR3: CASSPGTSESTDTQYF. As DNA, the CDR3 is TGTGCCAGCAGCCCGGGGACTAGCGAGTCCACAGATACGCAGTATTTT.

The CDR3, as DNA: TGCAGCGCCTACAGGGGATACGAGCAGTACTTC. This sequence encodes CSAYRGYEQYF. The rearrangement uses TRBV29-1 and TRBJ2-7; the match to TRBD1 covers 7 bases. This CDR3 is 11 amino acids long. J lost 4 bases, V lost 7 bases, and 4 bases had no gene match. Germline V gene data show CDR1 as SQVTM and CDR2 as ANQGSEA.

The rearrangement links TRBV6-5 to TRBJ2-1; 10 bases are a match to TRBD1. The CDR3 totals 15 residues. With V trimmed by 6 bases and J by 5 bases, 7 bases remained unmatched. The germline V gene has CDR1 MNHEY and CDR2 SVGAGI. The CDR3 nucleotides read TGTGCCAGCAGGGCCGGGACAGGGGCCAACAATGAGCAGTTCTTC. This translates into CASRAGTGANNEQFF.